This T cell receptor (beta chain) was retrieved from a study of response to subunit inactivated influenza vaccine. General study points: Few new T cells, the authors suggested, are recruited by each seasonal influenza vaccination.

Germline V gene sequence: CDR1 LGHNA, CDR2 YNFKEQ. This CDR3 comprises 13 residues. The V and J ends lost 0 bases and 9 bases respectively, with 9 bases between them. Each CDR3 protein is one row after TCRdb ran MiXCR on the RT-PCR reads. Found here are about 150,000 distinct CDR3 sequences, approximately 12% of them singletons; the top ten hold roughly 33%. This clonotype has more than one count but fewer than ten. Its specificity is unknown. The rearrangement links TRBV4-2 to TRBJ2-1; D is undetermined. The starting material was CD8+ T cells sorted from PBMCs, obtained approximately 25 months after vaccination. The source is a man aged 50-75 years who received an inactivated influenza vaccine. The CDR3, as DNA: TGTGCCAGCAGCCAAGATGTAATCGTTGAGCAGTTCTTC. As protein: CASSQDVIVEQFF.